The next 11 T cell receptor beta chains were all read from a single sample in a study of blood T cells in healthy people across ages. The second PCR ran about 7 to 12 cycles with a sample-barcoded 5' primer and J-beta primers. TCRdb re-called the 5' RACE reads through MiXCR, storing one row per CDR3 protein. Among over 1,300,000 distinct CDR3 sequences listed, roughly 60% were seen once. The sample taken for sequencing was blood. Every receptor here comes from a man aged 18 to 30 in good health.

This clonotype was detected many times. V and J are TRBV5-1 and TRBJ2-7, with 7 positions matching TRBD1. Per germline, CDR1 SGHRS and CDR2 YFSETQ. There are 15 residues in the CDR3. Germline trimming cut 0 bases from V and 6 bases from J; bases unmatched to any gene: 9. Here the CDR3 DNA reads TGCGCCAGCAGCTTGGCAGTGACAGGGACCAGCGAGCAGTACTTC. It translates to CASSLAVTGTSEQYF.

The rearrangement uses TRBV20-1 and TRBJ1-4; 7 nucleotides agree with TRBD1. The CDR3 runs to 16 residues. Germline CDR1 and CDR2: DFQATT and SNEGSKA (reference sequence). The V segment lost 8 bases and the J segment 0 bases; nucleotides outside the gene matches: 12. The CDR3 loop reads CSLDRARAATNEKLFF. CDR3 nucleotides: TGCAGTCTAGACAGGGCTCGCGCAGCAACTAATGAAAAACTGTTTTTT.

The CDR3 loop is CASCTGNQATGELFF. CDR3 nucleotides: TGTGCCAGCTGCACAGGGAATCAAGCGACCGGGGAGCTGTTTTTT. The rearrangement uses TRBV28 and TRBJ2-2; D might be TRBD1 (6 bases). This CDR3 spans 15 amino acids. Germline CDR1 MDHEN, CDR2 SYDVKM. The V end was cut by 8 bases, the J end by 5 bases, with 18 bases between. Combining the CDR3 with reference TRBV28 and TRBJ2-2 gives the whole variable domain DVKVTQSSRYLVKRTGEKVFLECVQDMDHENMFWYRQDPGLGLRLIYFSYDVKMKEKGDIPEGYSVSREKKERFSLILESASTNQTSMYLCASCTGNQATGELFFGEGSRLTVL.

This clonotype was seen only a few times. The gene calls are TRBV29-1 and TRBJ2-7, with D unresolved. Trimming took off 2 bases at V and 6 bases at J, with 11 bases between the two ends. Germline V gene sequence: CDR1 SQVTM, CDR2 ANQGSEA. The CDR3 consists of 12 residues. CDR3 DNA sequence: TGCAGCGTTGAAACCCTCTCGGGCGAGCAGTACTTC. This encodes CSVETLSGEQYF.

The genes are TRBV4-3 and TRBJ2-7; perhaps TRBD1 as D (6 bases). CDR1 and CDR2 (germline): LGHNA, YSLEER. The CDR3 is 13 amino acids. V dropped 3 bases and J dropped 4 bases, with 10 bases sitting between them. DNA for the CDR3: TGCGCCAGCAGCCACGCACAGGGATACGAGCAGTACTTC. Translation: CASSHAQGYEQYF.

This clonotype was recorded a few times. The chain joins TRBV6-6 to TRBJ1-1, with 7 bases lining up with TRBD1. The CDR3 sequence is 15 residues long. Germline V gives CDR1 MNHNY, CDR2 SVGAGI (reference sequence). The J segment lost 0 bases and the V segment lost 6 bases, leaving 7 bases of the junction unmatched. CDR3 coding DNA: TGTGCCAGCAGCCTAACGGGACAGATGAACACTGAAGCTTTCTTT. Encoded protein: CASSLTGQMNTEAFF.

The chain carries TRBV15 and TRBJ1-2; D not certain. Germline V CDR1 and CDR2: LNHNV, YYDKDF (reference sequence). CDR3 length equals 16 residues. V was pared by 5 bases and J by 5 bases, with 21 bases between. The CDR3 protein is CATSLDPGYSGYGYTF. The DNA for the CDR3 is TGTGCCACCAGCCTGGACCCAGGTTACAGTGGGTATGGCTACACCTTC.

Here the CDR3 DNA reads TGTGCCAGCTCAGACCAGGGTACCTATGGCTACACCTTC. Protein sequence: CASSDQGTYGYTF. V gene TRBV18 combines with J gene TRBJ1-2, with a tentative D call TRBD1 (5 bases). Per germline, CDR1 KGHSH and CDR2 LQKENI. There are 13 residues in the CDR3. The ends were cut back, 5 bases at V and 4 bases at J, with 11 bases in the middle.

This clonotype was seen a single time. This chain uses TRBV20-1 with TRBJ1-2, with D tentatively TRBD1 (5 bases). In germline, CDR1 is DFQATT, CDR2 SNEGSKA (reference sequence). The CDR3 is made up of 14 amino acids. V lost 0 bases and J 6 bases, leaving 14 bases between the germline ends. In nucleotides, the CDR3 is TGCAGTGCTAGAGATTGGACCAGGGTTGATGGCTACACCTTC. It yields the protein CSARDWTRVDGYTF.

Regarding this clonotype: Sequence at one end of the junction differs from germline and may be a read error. The J gene is TRBJ2-1, the V gene TRBV5-6; 8 bases are a match to TRBD1. The CDR3 has 16 residues. Germline V gene data show CDR1 as SGHDT and CDR2 as YYEEEE. The CDR3 DNA reads as TGTGCCAGCAGCTTTCCACAGGGGGGCTCCTACAATGAGCAGTTCTTT. The encoded protein is CASSFPQGGSYNEQFF.

The V and J genes are TRBV5-1 and TRBJ1-1, with D perhaps matching TRBD1 (5 bases). The germline V gene encodes CDR1 SGHRS and CDR2 YFSETQ. Trimming stripped 0 bases from V and 7 bases from J, with 13 bases between. The CDR3 runs 14 residues. CDR3 loop: CASSLAGRGDEAFF. The CDR3 DNA sequence: TGCGCCAGCAGCTTGGCGGGCCGGGGGGATGAAGCTTTCTTT.